This is a list of T cell receptor beta chains from one sample in a study of cytomegalovirus exposure and HLA in healthy donors. This table comes from immunoSEQ multiplex PCR, and its TCRdb copy is limited to in-frame clones, with some not included. The table records some 130,000 clones, roughly nine tenths of them present only once. Source material: PBMCs. The receptors originated from a woman aged 18-35 years in good health and CMV-seronegative. Both conserved end residues are part of each CDR3. The order of the fields is D gene, V gene, CDR3 protein. The D gene is left open where the match is weak.

-	TRBV2	CASSVAASTDTQYF
-	TRBV18	CASSPGQTNEQYF
-	TRBV7-8	CASSLIPGFGAKNIQYF
-	TRBV7-9	CASSLAGRSQEEQYF
-	TRBV5-6	CASSGWLARGTEAFF
TRBD1	TRBV6-1	CASNQDRAKTEAFF
TRBD2	TRBV11-2	CASSDGLAGGLKTQYF
-	TRBV29-1	CSGGAEGVTEAFF
TRBD1	TRBV10-2	CASGQGLNTEAFF
TRBD1	TRBV9	CASSDGQGARGYTF
-	TRBV6-6	CASTDGLGGSYEQYF
-	TRBV11-1	CASSLSLSGNTIYF
TRBD2	TRBV25-1	CASSEWGGYTGELFF
-	TRBV18	CASSQEMYTEAFF
-	TRBV9	CASSVLGAGGVAGYTF
-	TRBV6-6	CASTLDRGGNTEAFF
-	TRBV5-1	CASSVQGAANTEAFF
-	TRBV6-1	CASSEATTANYGYTF
TRBD2	TRBV7-9	CATELRGVRTGELFF
-	TRBV7-9	CASTPTEMNTEAFF
TRBD2	TRBV5-4	CASSLNSGGAETQYF
TRBD1	TRBV7-3	CASSLRLDGGRDRDHKNTGELFF
TRBD1	TRBV6-1	CASSEGQGGQPQHF
-	TRBV7-2	CASSLFTDTQYF
-	TRBV15	CATGGLRSTDTQYF